This T cell receptor beta chain comes out of a study of blood T cells in healthy people across ages. Comment on this clonotype: Sequence at one end of the junction differs from germline and may be a read error.

A second PCR of 7 to 11 cycles used a sample-barcoded 5' primer and a J-beta primer mix. MiXCR was run by TCRdb on the 5' RACE reads, yielding one entry per CDR3 protein. The repertoire includes fewer than 2 million distinct CDR3 sequences, 39% of them detected once, and under 25% sits in the top ten. The sequenced sample was blood. This TCR derives from a human donor in good health.

CDR3 bases: TGTGCCAGCGGCTTAGGGACAGGGGATTTCCACGAGCAGTACTTC. The encoded protein is CASGLGTGDFHEQYF. The rearrangement joins TRBV11-1 to TRBJ2-4, with 10 bases lining up with TRBD1. The end of the DNA aligns better with TRBJ2-7, so the J call may be wrong. Per germline, CDR1 SGHAT and CDR2 FQDESV (reference sequence). CDR3 length equals 15 residues.